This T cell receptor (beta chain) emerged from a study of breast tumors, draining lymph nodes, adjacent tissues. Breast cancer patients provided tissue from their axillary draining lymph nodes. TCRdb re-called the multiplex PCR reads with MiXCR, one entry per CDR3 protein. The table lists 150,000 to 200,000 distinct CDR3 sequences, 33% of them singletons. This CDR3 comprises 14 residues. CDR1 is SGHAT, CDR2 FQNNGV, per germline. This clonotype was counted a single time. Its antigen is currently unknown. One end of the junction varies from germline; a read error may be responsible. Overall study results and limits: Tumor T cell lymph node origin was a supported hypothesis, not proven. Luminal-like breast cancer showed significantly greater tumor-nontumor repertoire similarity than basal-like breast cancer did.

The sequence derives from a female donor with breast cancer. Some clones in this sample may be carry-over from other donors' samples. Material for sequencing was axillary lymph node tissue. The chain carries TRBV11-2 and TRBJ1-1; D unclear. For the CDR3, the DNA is TGTGCCAGCAGCTTAGACCGGACCAACCGTGAAGCTTCCTTT. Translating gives CASSLDRTNREASF.